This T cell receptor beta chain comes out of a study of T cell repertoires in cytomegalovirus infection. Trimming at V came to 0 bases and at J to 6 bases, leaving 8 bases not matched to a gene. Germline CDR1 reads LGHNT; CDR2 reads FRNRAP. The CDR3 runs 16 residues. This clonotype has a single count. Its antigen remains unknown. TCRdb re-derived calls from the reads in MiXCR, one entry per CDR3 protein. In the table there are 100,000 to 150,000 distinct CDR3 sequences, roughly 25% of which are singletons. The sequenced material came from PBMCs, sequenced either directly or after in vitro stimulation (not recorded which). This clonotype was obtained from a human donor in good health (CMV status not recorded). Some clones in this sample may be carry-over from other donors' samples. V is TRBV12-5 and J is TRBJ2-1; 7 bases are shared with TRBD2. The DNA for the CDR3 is TGTGCTAGTGGTTTGGTACTGGCGGGAGCAGGCAATGAGCAGTTCTTC. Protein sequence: CASGLVLAGAGNEQFF.